This T cell receptor (beta chain) was captured in a study of response to subunit inactivated influenza vaccine. Study results and limitations: Few new T cells, the authors suggested, are recruited by each seasonal influenza vaccination.

TCRdb itself ran the RT-PCR reads through MiXCR, one entry per CDR3 protein. The data contain hundreds of thousands of distinct CDR3 sequences, 13% of them singletons. V shed 4 bases and J shed 1 base, with 14 bases lying between them. The germline V gene encodes CDR1 SGHTA and CDR2 FQGTGA. CDR3 length: 16 amino acids. As concerns this clonotype: Its antigen remains unidentified.

The TCR was taken from a middle-aged man who received an inactivated influenza vaccine. The source was PBMCs from blood, collected more than 35 days after vaccination. The chain has TRBV7-3 and TRBJ2-1; either TRBD1 or TRBD2 may supply D (5 bases each). CDR3 region: CASSWDVSYSYNEQFF. The DNA for the CDR3 is TGTGCCAGCAGCTGGGACGTCTCTTATTCCTACAATGAGCAGTTCTTC.